The 15 T cell receptor beta chains below come from one sample, sequenced in a study of blood T cell repertoires in COVID-19. The data were produced by immunoSEQ multiplex PCR, yet TCRdb's version contains in-frame clones alone and is incomplete. The sample lists about 280,000 clones, approximately 90% seen once, with 2% to 2.5% in the top ten. Sequencing input: PBMCs or T cells enriched from blood (not recorded which). The receptors originated from a woman in her sixties in a cohort exposed to, infected with or recovered from COVID-19 (not recorded which).

In regard to this clone: Other DNA sequences in the same sample also yield this CDR3. The chain uses TRBV10-3 and TRBJ2-1, with TRBD2 identical over 11 bases. The V and J ends lost 6 bases and 9 bases, in that order; junction bases with no gene match: 10. The CDR3 loop spans 15 amino acids. CDR1 ENHRY and CDR2 SYGVKD come from the germline V gene. The CDR3 spells CAIRPGTSGSSEQFF. The CDR3 region has the DNA TGTGCCATCAGACCCGGTACTAGCGGGAGTAGTGAGCAGTTCTTC.

The chain has TRBV29-1 and TRBJ2-2; 9 bases line up with TRBD2. The germline V gene encodes CDR1 SQVTM and CDR2 ANQGSEA. The trim removed 4 bases at V and 5 bases at J, leaving 17 bases unmatched. This CDR3 region has 18 residues. CDR3 protein: CSVVWGLARGYRTGELFF. CDR3 sequence (DNA): TGCAGCGTTGTTTGGGGACTAGCCCGAGGGTATAGAACCGGGGAGCTGTTTTTT.

The chain combines TRBV6-1 with TRBJ1-2; 7 bases are a match to TRBD1. V was pared by 2 bases and J by 2 bases, with 8 bases of the junction left unmatched. CDR1 is MNHNS, CDR2 SASEGT, per germline. The CDR3 covers 16 residues. This CDR3 reads CASSEIQGSSNYGYTF. CDR3 nucleotides: TGTGCCAGCAGTGAAATACAGGGGTCTAGCAACTATGGCTACACCTTC.

The chain employs TRBV7-6 and TRBJ2-1, with TRBD2 identical over 7 bases. J gave up 0 bases and V 4 bases, and 3 bases lay outside the gene matches. The CDR3 is made up of 15 amino acids. The germline V gene encodes CDR1 SGHVS and CDR2 FNYEAQ. The CDR3 loop reads CASSSSGNSYNEQFF. In DNA form, the CDR3 reads TGTGCCAGCAGCTCTAGCGGAAACTCCTACAATGAGCAGTTCTTC.

In regard to this clone: Additional DNA sequences in this sample encode the identical CDR3. V is TRBV28 and J is TRBJ2-3; D unresolved. V dropped 2 bases and J dropped 3 bases, with 3 bases sitting between them. Per the germline V gene, CDR1 is MDHEN and CDR2 is SYDVKM. The CDR3 extends over 12 amino acids. The CDR3 sequence: CASSLRTDTQYF. CDR3 bases: TGTGCCAGCAGTTTACGTACAGATACGCAGTATTTT.

This clone was recorded once. The rearrangement joins TRBV7-8 to TRBJ2-7; D gene unclear. Germline V gene data show CDR1 as SGHVS and CDR2 as FQNEAQ. Trimming removed 4 bases from V and 0 bases from J, with 4 bases in between. The CDR3 runs 12 residues. The CDR3 DNA sequence: TGTGCCAGCAGCTATAGCTCCTACGAGCAGTACTTC. Translated: CASSYSSYEQYF.

This clone was found once. The chain recombines TRBV6-5 with TRBJ1-2; D is ambiguous. There are 13 residues in the CDR3. The germline V and J ends were trimmed by 0 bases and 8 bases, with 10 bases remaining between them. Germline V lookup: CDR1 MNHEY, CDR2 SVGAGI. The CDR3 DNA reads TGTGCCAGCAGTTACTCGGAGGGTGGAGGCTACACCTTC. It yields the protein CASSYSEGGGYTF.

The rearrangement joins TRBV5-1 to TRBJ2-4; the match to TRBD1 covers 8 bases. The CDR3 consists of 15 residues. Germline trimming cut 3 bases from V and 7 bases from J; bases unmatched to any gene: 9. Germline CDR1 SGHRS, CDR2 YFSETQ. The CDR3 sequence is CASSSSGGSGNIQYF. Written as DNA, the CDR3 is TGCGCCAGCAGCTCGTCAGGGGGCTCGGGGAACATTCAGTACTTC.

The chain joins TRBV7-8 to TRBJ2-7; D unresolved. Germline values: CDR1 SGHVS, CDR2 FQNEAQ. V lost 3 bases and J lost 2, with 8 bases in between. The CDR3 has 13 residues. The CDR3 spells CASSFATPYEQYF. CDR3 DNA: TGTGCCAGCAGCTTTGCGACTCCCTACGAGCAGTACTTC.

A note on this clone: Other DNA sequences in this specimen translate into the identical CDR3. The chain carries TRBV7-2 and TRBJ1-5, with 11 nucleotides matching TRBD1. Germline V gene sequence: CDR1 SGHTA, CDR2 FQGNSA. The CDR3 spans 13 residues. Trimming took 3 bases from V and 8 from J; bases not matched to a gene: 0. The DNA for the CDR3 is TGTGCCAGCAGCTTGGGACAGGGGGAGCCCCAGCATTTT. Its protein product is CASSLGQGEPQHF.

This chain's CDR3 is CASSPTGAGTTEAFF. DNA for the CDR3: TGCGCCAGCAGCCCGACAGGGGCCGGGACCACTGAAGCTTTCTTT. The chain links TRBV5-1 to TRBJ1-1; 8 bases fit TRBD1. CDR3 length: 15 amino acids. The trim removed 4 bases at V and 4 bases at J, leaving 9 bases unmatched. CDR1 and CDR2 from the germline V gene are SGHRS and YFSETQ. Full variable domain (rest looked up from reference TRBV5-1 and TRBJ1-1): KAGVTQTPRYLIKTRGQQVTLSCSPISGHRSVSWYQQTPGQGLQFLFEYFSETQRNKGNFPGRFSGRQFSNSRSEMNVSTLELGDSALYLCASSPTGAGTTEAFFGQGTRLTVV.

V usage is TRBV19 and J usage is TRBJ2-7; 8 bases line up with TRBD1. Trimming removed 3 bases from V and 2 bases from J; junction bases left unmatched: 3. The V gene's germline CDR1 is LNHDA and CDR2 SQIVND (reference sequence). This CDR3 region has 14 residues. The CDR3 region is CASSMTGEAYEQYF. The CDR3 nucleotides read TGTGCCAGTAGTATGACAGGGGAAGCCTACGAGCAGTACTTC.

About this clone itself: The same CDR3 is also encoded by other DNA sequences in this sample. V is TRBV28 and J is TRBJ2-7, with D perhaps TRBD2 (6 bases). The germline CDR1 and CDR2 sequences are MDHEN and SYDVKM. The CDR3 is made up of 13 amino acids. V was pared by 3 bases and J by 1 base, with 7 bases between. The CDR3 nucleotides read TGTGCCAGCAGTTTCGGGAGTTCCTACGAGCAGTACTTC. It yields the protein CASSFGSSYEQYF.

The V and J genes are TRBV14 and TRBJ2-3; D gene uncertain. This CDR3 comprises 15 residues. Trimming stripped 6 bases from V and 4 bases from J, with 17 bases between. Germline V gene data show CDR1 as SGHDN and CDR2 as FVKESK. CDR3 nucleotide sequence: TGTGCCAGCAGTCTGAATGACAAGCCCCCAGATACGCAGTATTTT. Translated, it gives CASSLNDKPPDTQYF.

This chain uses TRBV30 with TRBJ2-2; a weak D match, TRBD1 (6 bases). CDR1 is GTSNPN, CDR2 SVGIG, per germline (reference sequence). There are 13 residues in the CDR3. With 5 bases removed from V and 4 bases from J, the gap between germline ends came to 11 bases. The CDR3 reads CAWAPGVTGELFF. CDR3 in DNA: TGTGCCTGGGCCCCAGGGGTCACCGGGGAGCTGTTTTTT. The entire variable domain, with the rest obtained from reference TRBV30 and TRBJ2-2, is as follows: SQTIHQWPATLVQPVGSPLSLECTVEGTSNPNLYWYRQAAGRGLQLLFYSVGIGQISSEVPQNLSASRPQDRQFILSSKKLLLSDSGFYLCAWAPGVTGELFFGEGSRLTVL.